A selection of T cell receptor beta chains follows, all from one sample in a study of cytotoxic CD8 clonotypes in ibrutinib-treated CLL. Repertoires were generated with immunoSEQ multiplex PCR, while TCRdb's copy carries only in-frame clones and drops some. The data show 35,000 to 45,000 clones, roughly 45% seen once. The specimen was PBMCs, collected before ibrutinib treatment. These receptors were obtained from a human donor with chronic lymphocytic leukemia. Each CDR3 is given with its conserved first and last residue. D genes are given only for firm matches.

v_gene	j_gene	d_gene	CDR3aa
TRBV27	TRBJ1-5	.	CASSLQGLDQPQHF
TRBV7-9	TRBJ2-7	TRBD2	CASSGTSGGPIYEQYF
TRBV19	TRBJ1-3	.	CASSIGRNTIYF
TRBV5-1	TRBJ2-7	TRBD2	CASSLASGGTSYEQYF
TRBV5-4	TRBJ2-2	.	CASSFSRVANTGELFF
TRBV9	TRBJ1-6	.	CASSVGGRGHSPLHF
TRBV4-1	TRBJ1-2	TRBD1	CASSQGGTANYGYTF
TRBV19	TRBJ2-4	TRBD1	CASSIDWDRRNIQYF
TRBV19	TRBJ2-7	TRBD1	CASSMGDSAHYEQYF
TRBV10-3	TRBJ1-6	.	CAISEASISPLHF
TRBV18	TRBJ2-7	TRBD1	CASSSDRDDYEQYF
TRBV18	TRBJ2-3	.	CASSPPSDRTQYF
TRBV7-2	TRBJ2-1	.	CASSLAAGPSIEQFF
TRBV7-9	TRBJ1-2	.	CASSLGIRPPASGYTF
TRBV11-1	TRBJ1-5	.	CASSLARDQPQHF
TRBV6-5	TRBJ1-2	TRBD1	CASSYSKAGGNGYTF
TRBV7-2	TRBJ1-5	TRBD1	CASSLGSGGIQPQHF
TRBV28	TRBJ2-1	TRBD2	CASSFAGGDEQFF
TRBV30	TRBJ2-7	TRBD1	CAWSALGQGLSYEQYF
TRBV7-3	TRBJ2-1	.	CASSWDSTSNEQFF
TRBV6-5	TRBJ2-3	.	CASSYSPGDTDTQYF
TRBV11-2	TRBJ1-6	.	CASSSLRSLYSPLHF
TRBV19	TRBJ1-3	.	CASSIGSSGNTIYF
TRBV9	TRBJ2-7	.	CASSVGPGTESYEQYF
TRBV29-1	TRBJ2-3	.	CSVEPQTGDTQYF
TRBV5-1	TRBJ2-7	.	CASSLGAVSYEQYF
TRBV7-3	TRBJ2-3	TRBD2	CASSSSGGGASDTQYF
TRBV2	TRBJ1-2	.	CASSRDRDYGYTF
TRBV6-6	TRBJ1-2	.	CASSYSPTTNYGYTF
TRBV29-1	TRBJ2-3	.	CSVVWQGAGTQYF
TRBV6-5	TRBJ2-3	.	CASRVGVITDTQYF
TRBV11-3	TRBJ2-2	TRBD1	CASSLAVWGQGLVTGELFF
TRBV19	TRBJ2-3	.	CASSIEGLHTDTQYF
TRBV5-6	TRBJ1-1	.	CASSSPGHLIGFF
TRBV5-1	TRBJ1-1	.	CASSLGAHGRENTEAFF
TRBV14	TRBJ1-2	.	CASSQAGGMIKGYTF
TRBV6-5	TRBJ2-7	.	CASSYSFAEYEQYF
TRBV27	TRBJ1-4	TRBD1	CASSHEQTFGTGARREKLFF
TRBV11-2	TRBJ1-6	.	CASSLFLRGSPTASPLHF
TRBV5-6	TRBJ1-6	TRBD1	CASSQGQGYNSPLHF
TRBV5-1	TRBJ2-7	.	CASSYYPSSYEQYF
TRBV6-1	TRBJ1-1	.	CASSEVGDPKAFF
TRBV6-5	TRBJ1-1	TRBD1	CASSYSRQGPTEAFF
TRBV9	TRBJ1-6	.	CASSVDSGSSYNSPLHF
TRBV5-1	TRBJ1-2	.	CASSFPDRKRDGYTF
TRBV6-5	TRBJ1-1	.	CASSYGGRNTEAFF
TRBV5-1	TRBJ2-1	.	CASSLEAQDSKFF
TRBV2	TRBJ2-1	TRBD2	CASSPGLGQFF
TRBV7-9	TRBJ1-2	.	CASSPGEGGNYGYTF
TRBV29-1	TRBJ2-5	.	CSVIDSAGETQYF
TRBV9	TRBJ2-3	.	CASSVAQADDTQYF